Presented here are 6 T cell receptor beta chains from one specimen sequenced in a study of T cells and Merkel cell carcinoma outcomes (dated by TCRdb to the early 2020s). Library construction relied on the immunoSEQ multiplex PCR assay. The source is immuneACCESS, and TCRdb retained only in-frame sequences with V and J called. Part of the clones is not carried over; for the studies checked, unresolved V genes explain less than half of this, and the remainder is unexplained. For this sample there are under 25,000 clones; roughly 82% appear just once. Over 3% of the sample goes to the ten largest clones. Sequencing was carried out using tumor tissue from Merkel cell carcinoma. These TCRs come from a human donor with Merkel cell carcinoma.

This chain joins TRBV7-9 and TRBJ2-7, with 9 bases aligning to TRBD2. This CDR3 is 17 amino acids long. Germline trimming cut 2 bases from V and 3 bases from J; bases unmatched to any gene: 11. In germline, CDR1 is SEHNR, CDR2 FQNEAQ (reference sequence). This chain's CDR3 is CASSLSASGTTLYEQYF. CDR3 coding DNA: TGTGCCAGCAGCTTATCGGCTAGCGGGACCACTCTCTACGAGCAGTACTTC.

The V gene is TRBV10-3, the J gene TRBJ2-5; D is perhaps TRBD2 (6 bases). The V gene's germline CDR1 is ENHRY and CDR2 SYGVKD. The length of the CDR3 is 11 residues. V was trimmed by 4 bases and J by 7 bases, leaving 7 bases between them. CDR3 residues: CAISVRGTQYF. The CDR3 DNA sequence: TGTGCCATCAGTGTGCGGGGGACCCAGTACTTC.

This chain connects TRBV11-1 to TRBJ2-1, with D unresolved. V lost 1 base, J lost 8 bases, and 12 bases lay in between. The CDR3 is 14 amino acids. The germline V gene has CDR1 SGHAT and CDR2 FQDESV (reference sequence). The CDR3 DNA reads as TGTGCCAGCAGCTTAGTATCCAGCCAGGATGAGCAGTTCTTC. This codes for CASSLVSSQDEQFF.

CDR3 in amino acids: CASSSPGGGYNEQFF. The CDR3 coding sequence is TGCGCCAGCAGTTCTCCAGGGGGGGGATACAATGAGCAGTTCTTC. The chain couples TRBV5-1 to TRBJ2-1; perhaps D is TRBD1 or TRBD2 (7 bases each). Germline-derived CDR1 and CDR2 are SGHRS and YFSETQ. The CDR3 runs to 15 residues. The V gene lost 5 bases and the J gene lost 4 bases, with 16 bases spanning the gap.

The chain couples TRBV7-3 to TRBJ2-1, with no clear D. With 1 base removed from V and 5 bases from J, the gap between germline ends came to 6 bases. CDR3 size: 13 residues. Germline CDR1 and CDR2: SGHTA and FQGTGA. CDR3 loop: CASSLSQDNEQFF. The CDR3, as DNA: TGTGCCAGCAGCTTAAGCCAGGACAATGAGCAGTTCTTC.

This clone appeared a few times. CDR3 nucleotide sequence: TGTGCCAGCAGCGAAGCTGGGGAGTCCTACGAGCAGTACTTC. Translated, it gives CASSEAGESYEQYF. This chain connects TRBV9 to TRBJ2-7; weak D call: TRBD2 (5 bases). Trimming shortened V by 3 bases and J by 1 base, and 11 bases separated the two germline ends. The length of the CDR3 is 14 residues. Looked up from germline, CDR1 is SGDLS and CDR2 is YYNGEE.